The 28 T cell receptor beta chains presented below share a single source sample, sequenced in a study of T cell repertoires in cytomegalovirus infection. Antigens for these TCRs are unknown. TCRdb called the reads again in MiXCR, with one record for every CDR3 protein. The sample yields around 360,000 distinct CDR3 sequences, about a third seen once. The sample here was cultured PBMCs, taken from culture after CMV antigen stimulation. The origin of the receptors is a human donor in good health (CMV status not recorded). Some clones in this sample may be carry-over from other donors' samples.

There are a few counts of this clonotype. CDR3 nucleotide sequence: TGCAGTGCTGGGACAGGGGCGTCCTACGAGCAGTACTTC. Protein product: CSAGTGASYEQYF. The chain carries TRBV20-1 and TRBJ2-7; 10 nucleotides line up with TRBD1. From germline, CDR1 is DFQATT and CDR2 SNEGSKA (reference sequence). The CDR3 totals 13 residues. V lost 5 bases and J lost 1; bases outside the gene matches: 2.

This chain connects TRBV18 to TRBJ2-3, with a tentative D call TRBD2 (5 bases). The CDR3 runs to 13 residues. Germline values: CDR1 KGHSH, CDR2 LQKENI. V lost 5 bases and J 2 bases, leaving 8 bases between the germline ends. The CDR3 bases are TGTGCCAGCTCAACACGGGACACAGATACGCAGTATTTT. It is translated as CASSTRDTDTQYF.

The V and J genes are TRBV6-5 and TRBJ1-5; D is perhaps TRBD1 (5 bases). CDR1 is MNHEY, CDR2 SVGAGI, per germline. The CDR3 is 15 residues long. V gave up 6 bases and J gave up 2 bases, with 14 bases separating them. The CDR3: CASSSQGIGNQPQHF. The CDR3 DNA reads as TGTGCCAGCAGCTCCCAGGGAATAGGCAATCAGCCCCAGCATTTT.

The chain recombines TRBV10-1 with TRBJ2-1; D gene unclear. The germline CDR1 and CDR2 sequences are WNHNN and SYGVQD (reference sequence). This CDR3 has 14 residues. The V and J ends lost 2 bases and 4 bases respectively, with 9 bases between them. The DNA for the CDR3 is TGCGCCAGCAGTGAGGCCAGTATATACAATGAGCAGTTCTTC. Its translation: CASSEASIYNEQFF.

This clonotype showed up just a few times. The CDR3 DNA reads TGTGCCAGCAGTTACTATGGTGGTGAGCAGTTCTTC. Residues: CASSYYGGEQFF. The J gene is TRBJ2-1, the V gene TRBV7-2; D is uncertain. Germline-derived CDR1 and CDR2 are SGHTA and FQGNSA. This CDR3 has 12 amino acids. Trimming stripped 6 bases from V and 9 bases from J, with 12 bases between.

In its sample, this clonotype was seen many times. The chain links TRBV7-6 to TRBJ1-2, with TRBD1 as a possible D gene (5 bases). In germline, CDR1 is SGHVS, CDR2 FNYEAQ. V shed 5 bases and J shed 6 bases, with 22 bases lying between them. The length of the CDR3 is 16 residues. DNA for the CDR3: TGTGCCAGCAGCCCCCCACTCGGGGGACTGCACCATGGCTACACCTTC. Its protein product is CASSPPLGGLHHGYTF.

The chain links TRBV6-6 to TRBJ1-6, with D possibly matching TRBD1 (5 bases). The CDR3 contains 13 residues. Looked up from germline, CDR1 is MNHNY and CDR2 is SVGAGI (reference sequence). V gave up 6 bases and J gave up 8 bases, with 11 bases separating them. The CDR3 spells CASRRDQDSPLHF. The DNA for the CDR3 is TGTGCCAGCAGGCGGGACCAGGATTCACCCCTCCACTTT.

This clonotype has a handful of counts. The chain employs TRBV6-5 and TRBJ2-1, with D tentatively TRBD2 (5 bases). CDR3 length equals 14 residues. Trimming cost V 2 bases and J 9 bases, with 14 bases left between them. Germline CDR1 is MNHEY and CDR2 is SVGAGI. CDR3 coding DNA: TGTGCCAGCAGTTACGGGGAAAGGGCGGGTGAGCAGTTCTTC. This encodes CASSYGERAGEQFF.

This sequence joins TRBV5-6 and TRBJ1-5, with unresolved D. The germline V gene has CDR1 SGHDT and CDR2 YYEEEE. V dropped 3 bases and J dropped 7 bases, with 8 bases sitting between them. This CDR3 has 12 amino acids. The CDR3 nucleotides are TGTGCCAGCAGCTCGGGGTTCCAGCCCCAGCATTTT. This gives the protein CASSSGFQPQHF.

V is TRBV4-1 and J is TRBJ2-5; perhaps D is TRBD1 or TRBD2 (5 bases each). Germline-derived CDR1 and CDR2 are MGHRA and YSYEKL. Trimming took off 0 bases at V and 5 bases at J, with 13 bases between the two ends. The length of the CDR3 is 15 residues. CDR3 loop: CASSQDQGREETQYF. In nucleotides, the CDR3 is TGCGCCAGCAGCCAAGACCAGGGCAGGGAGGAGACCCAGTACTTC.

The V call is TRBV29-1, the J call TRBJ2-5; possible D gene TRBD1, 5 bases. The V end was cut by 7 bases, the J end by 2 bases, with 20 bases between. Germline CDR1 SQVTM, CDR2 ANQGSEA. This CDR3 has 15 amino acids. This chain's CDR3 is CSAGAQGVGQETQYF. In nucleotides, the CDR3 is TGCAGCGCTGGGGCCCAGGGCGTTGGGCAAGAGACCCAGTACTTC.

This clonotype was recorded once. The V and J genes are TRBV12-3 or TRBV12-4 and TRBJ2-3; possibly TRBD2 for D (6 bases). The CDR3 has 16 residues. V dropped 6 bases and J dropped 3 bases, with 19 bases sitting between them. Written as DNA, the CDR3 is TGTGCCAGCAGGCGCCGAGGAGGGGTGACTACAGATACGCAGTATTTT. This encodes CASRRRGGVTTDTQYF.

The CDR3 DNA follows: TGCAGCGTTGGCACTAGCGGGAGGGCCAGTGAGCAGTTCTTC. Translated, it gives CSVGTSGRASEQFF. The chain is built from TRBV29-1 and TRBJ2-1; 13 positions agree with TRBD2. This CDR3 is built from 14 residues. The ends lost 4 bases at V and 9 bases at J; junction bases unmatched: 6. Germline-derived CDR1 and CDR2 are SQVTM and ANQGSEA.

The chain employs TRBV7-2 and TRBJ1-1, with TRBD1 as a possible D gene (5 bases). Trimming pared 7 bases from V and 3 bases from J, leaving 18 bases between. Per the germline V gene, CDR1 is SGHTA and CDR2 is FQGNSA. The CDR3 loop spans 15 amino acids. CDR3 protein: CASTSLGLGDTEAFF. In DNA, the CDR3 is TGTGCCAGCACCAGCTTAGGGTTAGGGGACACTGAAGCTTTCTTT. Looking up the rest from reference TRBV7-2 and TRBJ1-1 gives the full variable domain: GAGVSQSPSNKVTEKGKDVELRCDPISGHTALYWYRQSLGQGLEFLIYFQGNSAPDKSGLPSDRFSAERTGGSVSTLTIQRTQQEDSAVYLCASTSLGLGDTEAFFGQGTRLTVV.

This chain uses TRBV7-2 with TRBJ1-2; D possibly corresponds to TRBD1 (6 bases). This CDR3 has 16 residues. Trimming stripped 7 bases from V and 4 bases from J, with 22 bases between. Germline V CDR1 and CDR2: SGHTA, FQGNSA. CDR3 loop: CASTYNLGGAGYGYTF. The CDR3 DNA is TGTGCCAGCACCTACAATCTCGGGGGCGCGGGCTATGGCTACACCTTC. The full variable domain, rest sourced from reference TRBV7-2 and TRBJ1-2, is GAGVSQSPSNKVTEKGKDVELRCDPISGHTALYWYRQSLGQGLEFLIYFQGNSAPDKSGLPSDRFSAERTGGSVSTLTIQRTQQEDSAVYLCASTYNLGGAGYGYTFGSGTRLTVV.

The CDR3 region is CAIRSSDRTDTQYF. For the CDR3, the DNA is TGTGCCATCAGGTCTAGCGACCGCACAGATACGCAGTATTTT. The chain employs TRBV10-3 and TRBJ2-3; D is perhaps TRBD2 (6 bases). The CDR3 spans 14 residues. V was pared by 6 bases and J by 1 base, with 11 bases between. CDR1 is ENHRY, CDR2 SYGVKD, per germline.

This rearrangement joins TRBV29-1 to TRBJ1-2; D is undetermined. Trimming removed 1 base from V and 7 bases from J, with 13 bases in between. CDR1 SQVTM and CDR2 ANQGSEA come from the germline V gene. The CDR3 is 13 residues long. This CDR3 reads CSVEANRAVGYTF. CDR3 DNA sequence: TGCAGCGTTGAAGCCAATAGGGCTGTTGGCTACACCTTC.

The sample holds many counts of this clonotype. The genes are TRBV11-2 and TRBJ2-1, with TRBD2 matching over 8 bases. Germline V gene lookup returns CDR1 SGHAT and CDR2 FQNNGV. The CDR3 runs 13 residues. The ends lost 5 bases at V and 9 bases at J; junction bases unmatched: 6. CDR3 amino acids: CASSKREYGEQFF. The CDR3 coding sequence is TGTGCCAGCAGCAAGCGGGAGTACGGTGAGCAGTTCTTC.

CDR3 nucleotides: TGTGCCAGCAGCCCGCCGGGCTCTGGAAACACCATATATTTT. Translating gives CASSPPGSGNTIYF. The gene calls are TRBV7-9 and TRBJ1-3; D unresolved. CDR3 length: 14 residues. Trimming removed 5 bases from V and 0 bases from J, with 8 bases in between. Germline V lookup: CDR1 SEHNR, CDR2 FQNEAQ (reference sequence).

V usage is TRBV7-2 and J usage is TRBJ2-7; no clear D. Trimming took off 1 base at V and 0 bases at J, with 10 bases between the two ends. This CDR3 comprises 15 residues. From germline, CDR1 is SGHTA and CDR2 FQGNSA. CDR3 amino acids: CASSLGIGRSYEQYF. CDR3 DNA: TGTGCCAGCAGCTTAGGAATTGGCCGCTCCTACGAGCAGTACTTC.

V usage is TRBV7-2 and J usage is TRBJ2-1; D unresolved. The germline V gene encodes CDR1 SGHTA and CDR2 FQGNSA. The V end lost 4 bases, the J end lost 9 bases, and 10 bases lay between the germline ends. There are 12 residues in the CDR3. The CDR3 region is CASSSPSGEQFF. CDR3 DNA: TGTGCCAGCAGCTCCCCCTCTGGTGAGCAGTTCTTC.

V usage is TRBV12-5 and J usage is TRBJ2-7, with 7 bases aligning to TRBD1. The CDR3 totals 12 residues. CDR1 is LGHNT, CDR2 FRNRAP, per germline. The J segment lost 4 bases and the V segment lost 5 bases, leaving 2 bases of the junction unmatched. The CDR3, as DNA: TGTGCTAGTGGTACACAGGGGTACGAGCAGTACGTC. It encodes CASGTQGYEQYV.

The chain links TRBV7-3 to TRBJ1-1; 7 bases line up with TRBD1. The germline gives CDR1 SGHTA, CDR2 FQGTGA. CDR3 length: 15 amino acids. The V gene end was trimmed by 2 bases and the J gene end by 8 bases; junction bases not matched to a gene: 11. This CDR3 is CASSLSGQTNEEAFF. CDR3 nucleotides: TGTGCCAGCAGCTTATCGGGACAGACCAACGAGGAAGCTTTCTTT.

This clonotype was seen a handful of times. The rearrangement uses TRBV7-9 and TRBJ2-1; a weak D match, TRBD2 (6 bases). Deletions cut 7 bases from V and 3 bases from J, with 13 bases between. The germline V gene has CDR1 SEHNR and CDR2 FQNEAQ (reference sequence). This CDR3 contains 14 residues. The CDR3 protein is CASNPEGNYNEQFF. The CDR3 region has the DNA TGTGCCAGCAACCCGGAGGGAAACTACAATGAGCAGTTCTTC.

In this sample, this clonotype turned up a few times. The chain is built from TRBV27 and TRBJ2-7; D gene ambiguous. In germline, CDR1 is MNHEY, CDR2 SMNVEV (reference sequence). The CDR3 runs 13 residues. The V end was cut by 1 base, the J end by 5 bases, with 9 bases between. The chain's CDR3 is CASSLLLGDEQYF. The CDR3 DNA reads TGTGCCAGCAGTTTATTACTCGGCGACGAGCAGTACTTC.

Here the CDR3 reads CASPTGTGVREQFF. The CDR3 nucleotides read TGTGCCAGTCCTACCGGGACAGGGGTTCGCGAGCAGTTCTTC. The chain is built from TRBV19 and TRBJ2-1; TRBD1 agrees at 10 bases. Germline CDR1 LNHDA, CDR2 SQIVND (reference sequence). The CDR3 sequence is 14 residues long. V trimming: 8 bases; J trimming: 10 bases; junction bases outside the gene matches: 11.

V is TRBV29-1 and J is TRBJ2-1, with D perhaps being TRBD1 or TRBD2 (5 bases each). CDR1 is SQVTM, CDR2 ANQGSEA, per germline. V was shortened by 4 bases and J by 4 bases, with 11 bases between the two germline ends. The CDR3 runs 13 residues. The CDR3 sequence is CSVGRDVYNEQFF. The CDR3 coding sequence is TGCAGCGTTGGAAGGGACGTTTACAATGAGCAGTTCTTC.

The CDR3 nucleotides read TGTGCCAGCAGTAGGACACCAGGGACCGAGACCCAGTACTTC. It translates to CASSRTPGTETQYF. The V and J genes are TRBV7-2 and TRBJ2-5; D might be TRBD1 or TRBD2, each matching 5 bases. Germline CDR1 reads SGHTA; CDR2 reads FQGNSA. The CDR3 length is 14 residues. Trimming cost V 6 bases and J 5 bases, with 16 bases left between them.